This entry lists 19 T cell receptor beta chains sequenced from one sample in a study of OX40 agonist ivuxolimab in advanced cancers. Clones were sequenced by immunoSEQ multiplex PCR, and TCRdb holds only the in-frame ones, with some missing. The table records more than 75,000 clones, approximately 91% of them present only once. Source: CD4+ or CD8+ T cells sorted from blood, taken in a trial of the OX40 agonist ivuxolimab. The receptors come from an adult with an advanced solid tumor such as melanoma, head and neck, liver or kidney cancer.

The V and J genes are TRBV30 and TRBJ1-5, with 11 bases aligning to TRBD1. CDR3 size: 13 residues. The V segment lost 5 bases and the J segment 6 bases; nucleotides outside the gene matches: 3. The germline CDR1 and CDR2 sequences are GTSNPN and SVGIG (reference sequence). DNA of the CDR3: TGTGCCTGGGGGACAGGGGGAACTCAGCCCCAGCATTTT. Translated, it gives CAWGTGGTQPQHF.

The gene calls are TRBV19 and TRBJ2-7, with D perhaps matching TRBD2 (6 bases). V lost 10 bases and J 0 bases, leaving 16 bases between the germline ends. CDR1 and CDR2 from the germline V gene are LNHDA and SQIVND (reference sequence). The CDR3 sequence is 14 residues long. The CDR3 protein is CATSRPGDSYEQYF. The CDR3 nucleotides read TGTGCCACCTCCCGCCCGGGGGACTCCTACGAGCAGTACTTC.

The chain carries TRBV27 and TRBJ2-1, with 7 bases fitting TRBD2. The V and J ends lost 3 bases and 3 bases, in that order; junction bases with no gene match: 5. The CDR3 spans 15 residues. Germline loops: CDR1 MNHEY, CDR2 SMNVEV (reference sequence). For the CDR3, the DNA is TGTGCCAGCAGTTTGAGACTAGCCTTCTACAATGAGCAGTTCTTC. Its translation: CASSLRLAFYNEQFF.

This clone was seen more than once but under ten times. The chain has TRBV7-2 and TRBJ2-2, with D tentatively TRBD2 (6 bases). The CDR3 consists of 16 residues. Looked up from germline, CDR1 is SGHTA and CDR2 is FQGNSA. Trimming pared 5 bases from V and 4 bases from J, leaving 17 bases between. CDR3 amino acids: CASSEILREITGELFF. CDR3 nucleotide sequence: TGTGCCAGCAGCGAGATACTCCGGGAGATCACCGGGGAGCTGTTTTTT.

The DNA of the CDR3 is TGCGCCAGCAGCTTCTCAGGGGGCGGCTACGAGCAGTACTTC. Translating gives CASSFSGGGYEQYF. The J gene is TRBJ2-7, the V gene TRBV5-1; 8 nucleotides agree with TRBD1. The ends lost 2 bases at V and 3 bases at J; junction bases unmatched: 4. The CDR3 has 14 residues. Looked up from germline, CDR1 is SGHRS and CDR2 is YFSETQ.

The chain recombines TRBV7-2 with TRBJ1-5, with a possible D match to TRBD1 (5 bases). The ends were cut back, 3 bases at V and 9 bases at J, with 15 bases in the middle. This CDR3 region has 14 residues. Germline V CDR1 and CDR2: SGHTA, FQGNSA. CDR3 DNA: TGTGCCAGCAGCTTGAGGACGGGTCAGGGGCCCCAGCATTTT. This codes for CASSLRTGQGPQHF.

The V gene is TRBV7-6, the J gene TRBJ2-2, with TRBD2 identical over 12 bases. The junction had 11 bases not matched to a gene; V was cut back by 5 bases and J by 7 bases. This CDR3 comprises 17 residues. CDR1 and CDR2 from the germline V gene are SGHVS and FNYEAQ. Written as DNA, the CDR3 is TGTGCCAGCAGCCGCGACCGACTAGCGGGAGTCCACGGGGAGCTGTTTTTT. This codes for CASSRDRLAGVHGELFF. The full variable domain, in which reference TRBV7-6 and TRBJ2-2 provide the parts outside the CDR3, is GAGVSQSPRYKVTKRGQDVALRCDPISGHVSLYWYRQALGQGPEFLTYFNYEAQQDKSGLPNDRFSAERPEGSISTLTIQRTEQRDSAMYRCASSRDRLAGVHGELFFGEGSRLTVL.

The chain uses TRBV10-3 and TRBJ2-2; TRBD1 matches at 10 bases. The CDR3 loop spans 15 amino acids. The germline gives CDR1 ENHRY, CDR2 SYGVKD. The V and J ends lost 4 bases and 6 bases, in that order; junction bases with no gene match: 5. The CDR3 reads CAISAGQGSPGELFF. The CDR3 coding sequence is TGTGCCATCAGTGCGGGACAGGGGTCTCCCGGGGAGCTGTTTTTT.

The V gene is TRBV5-5, the J gene TRBJ1-1; D might be TRBD1 (6 bases). Germline V gene lookup returns CDR1 SGHKS and CDR2 YYEKEE (reference sequence). The CDR3 consists of 14 residues. Trimming removed 4 bases at V and 2 bases at J, with 12 bases between. Written as DNA, the CDR3 is TGTGCCAGCAGCCGTCCGGGACAAAACACTGAAGCTTTCTTT. Translated: CASSRPGQNTEAFF.

The chain links TRBV5-1 to TRBJ2-5; weak D call: TRBD2 (7 bases). CDR1 is SGHRS, CDR2 YFSETQ, per germline. This CDR3 is built from 13 residues. V was clipped by 0 bases and J by 13 bases, with 16 bases between them. CDR3 region: CASSLEAGAPGYF. The CDR3, as DNA: TGCGCCAGCAGCTTGGAGGCGGGGGCCCCAGGGTACTTC.

This chain joins TRBV7-6 and TRBJ2-7; a possible D gene is TRBD1 (5 bases). The germline V and J ends were trimmed by 5 bases and 7 bases, with 9 bases remaining between them. The CDR3 length is 11 residues. Germline V CDR1 and CDR2: SGHVS, FNYEAQ. CDR3 region: CASSNTGEQYF. The CDR3 DNA reads as TGTGCCAGCAGCAACACAGGAGAGCAGTACTTC.

This clone has just a few counts. The chain combines TRBV10-2 with TRBJ1-6; no firm D call. The germline CDR1 and CDR2 sequences are WSHSY and SAAADI. V gave up 2 bases and J gave up 8 bases, with 13 bases separating them. This CDR3 has 15 amino acids. The CDR3 region has the DNA TGCGCCAGCAGTGAGGAGGCATCGCTTGATTCACCCCTCCACTTT. This codes for CASSEEASLDSPLHF.

This rearrangement joins TRBV6-5 to TRBJ1-2, with no clear D. The V gene lost 6 bases and the J gene lost 2 bases, with 4 bases spanning the gap. Germline V gene data show CDR1 as MNHEY and CDR2 as SVGAGI. The CDR3 consists of 11 residues. The CDR3 DNA reads as TGTGCCAGCAGCGGGAACTATGGCTACACCTTC. Protein product: CASSGNYGYTF.

The chain employs TRBV2 and TRBJ2-3, with 10 nucleotides matching TRBD2. The CDR3 contains 16 residues. CDR1 is SNHLY and CDR2 is FYNNEI in the germline V gene. Trimming took 4 bases from V and 0 from J; bases not matched to a gene: 4. The CDR3 bases are TGTGCCAGCAGTGGGGGACTAGCGCAAAGCACAGATACGCAGTATTTT. It yields the protein CASSGGLAQSTDTQYF.

J is TRBJ2-2 and V is TRBV5-4; 8 bases match TRBD1. The CDR3 sequence is 16 residues long. V trimming: 4 bases; J trimming: 1 base; junction bases outside the gene matches: 6. CDR1 is SGHNT, CDR2 YYREEE, per germline (reference sequence). This CDR3 reads CASSAEQGVNTGELFF. The DNA of the CDR3 is TGTGCCAGCAGCGCGGAACAGGGGGTGAACACCGGGGAGCTGTTTTTT.

This clone turned up a few times. This rearrangement joins TRBV18 to TRBJ1-3; 7 bases match TRBD1. V lost 5 bases, J lost 0 bases, and 7 bases stayed unmatched. The CDR3 loop spans 16 amino acids. CDR1 and CDR2 from the germline V gene are KGHSH and LQKENI. Here the CDR3 DNA reads TGTGCCAGCTCATCAGGGGGTCCGAGCTCTGGAAACACCATATATTTT. Its protein product is CASSSGGPSSGNTIYF.

This clone is a singleton in its sample. The genes are TRBV12-5 and TRBJ2-2; weak D call: TRBD2 (5 bases). V was cut by 9 bases and J by 0 bases, with 17 bases left in between. The CDR3 contains 16 residues. Germline V CDR1 and CDR2: LGHNT, FRNRAP. For the CDR3, the DNA is TGTGCTAGCGGCCCGTCGGCGGGTACGAACACCGGGGAGCTGTTTTTT. This gives the protein CASGPSAGTNTGELFF. Using reference TRBV12-5 and TRBJ2-2 for the parts outside the CDR3, the full variable domain is DARVTQTPRHKVTEMGQEVTMRCQPILGHNTVFWYRQTMMQGLELLAYFRNRAPLDDSGMPKDRFSAEMPDATLATLKIQPSEPRDSAVYFCASGPSAGTNTGELFFGEGSRLTVL.

The chain links TRBV11-1 to TRBJ1-1, with a weak D call TRBD1 (5 bases). Germline CDR1 and CDR2: SGHAT and FQDESV (reference sequence). The CDR3 is made up of 15 amino acids. Trimming took off 3 bases at V and 3 bases at J, with 14 bases between the two ends. CDR3 sequence: CASSLRLQGDTEAFF. DNA of the CDR3: TGTGCCAGCAGCTTGAGGCTTCAGGGCGACACTGAAGCTTTCTTT.

The CDR3 protein is CASSLNPQGDSYEQYF. CDR3 DNA: TGCGCCAGCAGCTTGAACCCTCAGGGTGACTCCTACGAGCAGTACTTC. This chain connects TRBV5-1 to TRBJ2-7, with D perhaps TRBD1 (5 bases). The V gene lost 1 base and the J gene lost 0 bases, with 14 bases spanning the gap. Germline V gives CDR1 SGHRS, CDR2 YFSETQ. The CDR3 consists of 16 residues.